This TCR beta chain stems from a study of shared clonotypes between healthy human individuals. A deep-level run was used for the assay. TCRdb keeps only in-frame clones here, not all; method: immunoSEQ multiplex PCR. The sample lists about 980,000 clones; over 60% were seen once. Donation came from healthy HIV-negative adults that had no recent acute infections or vaccinations. A CD45RA-negative memory subset and a CD45RA+ naive subset were separated from the CD4+ cells. This clone was seen a handful of times. The CDR3 contains 15 residues. Germline-derived CDR1 and CDR2 are LGHNA and YNFKEQ. V lost 1 base to trimming and J lost 12 bases, with 18 bases between them.

This chain uses TRBV4-2 with TRBJ1-4; D not resolved. The specimen was memory CD4+ T cells sorted from blood. Stated subset: CD45RA-negative fraction. This sequence was found in a man in his late teens or twenties in good health. CDR3 region: CASSQAGGRDVELFF. The DNA for the CDR3 is TGTGCCAGCAGCCAAGCAGGCGGGAGAGATGTTGAACTGTTTTTT.